These 31 T cell receptor beta chains were all obtained from the same sample, sequenced in a study of blood T cell repertoires in COVID-19. Sequencing was performed with immunoSEQ multiplex PCR; in TCRdb, only in-frame clones are kept and a portion is missing. The data contain some 38,000 clones, approximately 90% of them singletons. The sequenced sample was peripheral blood. The receptors were sampled from a man in his 70s with acute or convalescent COVID-19.

The chain uses TRBV25-1 and TRBJ2-7, with D unresolved. From germline, CDR1 is MGHDK and CDR2 SYGVNS. The CDR3 consists of 13 residues. V lost 1 base and J lost 6, with 10 bases in between. This CDR3 is CASSESVTVEQYF. The DNA for the CDR3 is TGTGCCAGCAGTGAATCCGTTACGGTCGAGCAGTACTTC.

The chain carries TRBV6-2 or TRBV6-3 and TRBJ2-1, with 7 bases aligning to TRBD2. The ends lost 0 bases at V and 2 bases at J; junction bases unmatched: 10. The CDR3 is made up of 18 amino acids. Per germline, CDR1 MNHEY and CDR2 SVGEGT. CDR3 nucleotide sequence: TGTGCCAGCAGTTACTCCCCGAAGGGCGGGAGTACCTACAATGAGCAGTTCTTC. Its protein product is CASSYSPKGGSTYNEQFF.

This sequence joins TRBV5-6 and TRBJ1-6; D gene unclear. This CDR3 has 15 amino acids. V was trimmed by 0 bases and J by 7 bases, leaving 11 bases between them. Germline loops: CDR1 SGHDT, CDR2 YYEEEE. The CDR3 here is CASSLERFGNSPLHF. Written as DNA, the CDR3 is TGTGCCAGCAGCTTGGAAAGATTCGGGAATTCACCCCTCCACTTT.

This clone was counted a few times. In nucleotides, the CDR3 is TGTGCCAGCAGGAAGGAGGAGAGGCAGTACAATGAGCAGTTCTTC. It is translated as CASRKEERQYNEQFF. The rearrangement links TRBV6-5 to TRBJ2-1; TRBD2 is a possible D gene (5 bases). The V end was cut by 6 bases, the J end by 4 bases, with 16 bases between. The V gene's germline CDR1 is MNHEY and CDR2 SVGAGI. CDR3 length equals 15 residues.

The chain joins TRBV7-3 to TRBJ1-1; D is uncertain. Trimming took off 3 bases at V and 3 bases at J, with 8 bases between the two ends. Germline V gives CDR1 SGHTA, CDR2 FQGTGA. This CDR3 has 13 residues. The CDR3 region is CASSFQRDTEAFF. DNA for the CDR3: TGTGCCAGCAGCTTTCAGCGGGACACTGAAGCTTTCTTT. Combining the CDR3 with reference TRBV7-3 and TRBJ1-1 gives the whole variable domain GAGVSQTPSNKVTEKGKYVELRCDPISGHTALYWYRQSLGQGPEFLIYFQGTGAADDSGLPNDRFFAVRPEGSVSTLKIQRTERGDSAVYLCASSFQRDTEAFFGQGTRLTVV.

This chain connects TRBV5-4 to TRBJ1-5; D possibly corresponds to TRBD1 (6 bases). V lost 3 bases and J 7 bases, leaving 20 bases between the germline ends. The CDR3 is made up of 16 amino acids. CDR1 is SGHNT, CDR2 YYREEE, per germline (reference sequence). This CDR3 reads CASSSRGEGHDQPQHF. The DNA of the CDR3 is TGTGCCAGCAGCTCCAGGGGCGAGGGCCACGACCAGCCCCAGCATTTT.

This clone was observed a single time. The chain has TRBV5-5 and TRBJ1-6, with 7 bases that match TRBD1. Germline trimming cut 8 bases from V and 8 bases from J; bases unmatched to any gene: 7. Per germline, CDR1 SGHKS and CDR2 YYEKEE (reference sequence). CDR3 length equals 13 residues. CDR3 loop: CASHRGEDSPLHF. The CDR3 DNA sequence: TGTGCCAGTCACAGGGGAGAGGATTCACCCCTCCACTTT.

V is TRBV28 and J is TRBJ2-7; 10 nucleotides line up with TRBD1. Germline-derived CDR1 and CDR2 are MDHEN and SYDVKM. The CDR3 is 13 residues long. V dropped 5 bases and J dropped 4; count of bases not matched to a gene: 2. The CDR3 DNA sequence: TGTGCCAGCAGTCGGACAGGGGGGTACGAGCAGTACTTC. This translates into CASSRTGGYEQYF.

The genes are TRBV14 and TRBJ2-5, with TRBD2 matching 8 bases. The trim removed 1 base at V and 7 bases at J, leaving 17 bases unmatched. This CDR3 is 18 amino acids long. CDR1 and CDR2 (germline): SGHDN, FVKESK. CDR3 sequence (DNA): TGTGCCAGCAGCCAAGCCCTTGGACTAGCCGGAGACTACGGGACCCAGTACTTC. Translating it yields CASSQALGLAGDYGTQYF. Looking up the rest from reference TRBV14 and TRBJ2-5 gives the full variable domain: EAGVTQFPSHSVIEKGQTVTLRCDPISGHDNLYWYRRVMGKEIKFLLHFVKESKQDESGMPNNRFLAERTGGTYSTLKVQPAELEDSGVYFCASSQALGLAGDYGTQYFGPGTRLLVL.

J is TRBJ1-1 and V is TRBV7-2; D remains unclear. The CDR3 contains 14 residues. Germline CDR1 and CDR2: SGHTA and FQGNSA. V shed 0 bases and J shed 3 bases, with 8 bases lying between them. As DNA, the CDR3 is TGTGCCAGCAGCTTAGCGGGCAGCCACACTGAAGCTTTCTTT. Its protein is CASSLAGSHTEAFF.

In its sample, this clone was seen once. J is TRBJ2-3 and V is TRBV5-1, with 7 bases matching TRBD2. This CDR3 is 12 amino acids long. Germline CDR1 reads SGHRS; CDR2 reads YFSETQ. The ends lost 4 bases at V and 6 bases at J; junction bases unmatched: 2. CDR3 coding DNA: TGCGCCAGCAGCCGGGAGGCTGATACGCAGTATTTT. Amino acid sequence: CASSREADTQYF.

The chain couples TRBV2 to TRBJ1-4, with 7 nucleotides matching TRBD1. J was trimmed by 0 bases and V by 4 bases; bases with no gene match: 2. CDR1 is SNHLY, CDR2 FYNNEI, per germline. The CDR3 has 15 amino acids. CDR3 residues: CASSGQGATNEKLFF. CDR3 in DNA: TGTGCCAGCAGTGGACAGGGCGCAACTAATGAAAAACTGTTTTTT.

V gene TRBV28 combines with J gene TRBJ1-6; no definite D call. The CDR3 runs to 12 residues. The germline gives CDR1 MDHEN, CDR2 SYDVKM. V lost 2 bases, J lost 10 bases, and 6 bases lay in between. The CDR3 coding sequence is TGTGCCAGCAGTTTAAGCCGGTCACCCCTCCACTTT. Translated, it gives CASSLSRSPLHF.

CDR3 in DNA: TGTGCCAGCAGCCAAGATTATGTTAGCGGGGCCCTTGAGTACTTC. Its translation is CASSQDYVSGALEYF. The V call is TRBV4-2, the J call TRBJ2-5, with 8 bases lining up with TRBD2. This CDR3 region has 15 residues. In germline, CDR1 is LGHNA, CDR2 YNFKEQ. Trimming at V came to 0 bases and at J to 12 bases, leaving 12 bases not matched to a gene.

The DNA of the CDR3 is TGTGCCAGCAGCTTATCGACAGGGGAGACTGGCTACACCTTC. Its protein is CASSLSTGETGYTF. The chain has TRBV9 and TRBJ1-2; 8 nucleotides align to TRBD1. CDR3 length equals 14 residues. J was trimmed by 7 bases and V by 4 bases; bases with no gene match: 9. CDR1 is SGDLS, CDR2 YYNGEE, per germline.

The table lists this clone with a few counts. V usage is TRBV5-6 and J usage is TRBJ2-1; D uncertain. This CDR3 has 13 amino acids. CDR1 and CDR2 from the germline V gene are SGHDT and YYEEEE. Trimming pared 0 bases from V and 6 bases from J, leaving 7 bases between. The CDR3 coding sequence is TGTGCCAGCAGCTTGGACTTCCCCAATGAGCAGTTCTTC. Its protein product is CASSLDFPNEQFF. Full variable domain (missing parts from reference TRBV5-6 and TRBJ2-1): DAGVTQSPTHLIKTRGQQVTLRCSPKSGHDTVSWYQQALGQGPQFIFQYYEEEERQRGNFPDRFSGHQFPNYSSELNVNALLLGDSALYLCASSLDFPNEQFFGPGTRLTVL.

The V gene is TRBV27, the J gene TRBJ2-2; 10 nucleotides agree with TRBD1. Germline CDR1 MNHEY, CDR2 SMNVEV (reference sequence). The CDR3 extends over 15 amino acids. Germline trimming cut 6 bases from V and 6 bases from J; bases unmatched to any gene: 7. DNA for the CDR3: TGTGCCAGCAGGAGGGACAGGGGAGGCTCCGGGGAGCTGTTTTTT. Its translation: CASRRDRGGSGELFF.

V and J are TRBV25-1 and TRBJ1-6, with D possibly TRBD1 on 5 matching bases. With 9 bases removed from V and 0 bases from J, the gap between germline ends came to 15 bases. The CDR3 loop spans 16 amino acids. Germline V gene lookup returns CDR1 MGHDK and CDR2 SYGVNS. The CDR3 region is CASTGDWDSYNSPLHF. The CDR3 bases are TGTGCCAGTACAGGCGATTGGGACTCCTATAATTCACCCCTCCACTTT.

The chain links TRBV5-1 to TRBJ1-1; D gene ambiguous. Trimming stripped 4 bases from V and 4 bases from J, with 8 bases between. The CDR3 spans 12 residues. Germline loops: CDR1 SGHRS, CDR2 YFSETQ. As DNA, the CDR3 is TGCGCCAGCAGCATAGGCGGCACTGAAGCTTTCTTT. This codes for CASSIGGTEAFF.

J is TRBJ2-7 and V is TRBV11-3; 13 nucleotides align to TRBD2. V trimming: 5 bases; J trimming: 3 bases; junction bases outside the gene matches: 7. From germline, CDR1 is SGHNT and CDR2 YENEEA. CDR3 length equals 16 residues. CDR3 bases: TGTGCCAGCAGCGGAGGGGGACTAGCGGGACACTACGAGCAGTACTTC. As protein: CASSGGGLAGHYEQYF.

The chain has TRBV7-2 and TRBJ2-7; D is ambiguous. This CDR3 spans 13 amino acids. Germline V CDR1 and CDR2: SGHTA, FQGNSA. V was pared by 3 bases and J by 3 bases, with 9 bases between. CDR3 residues: CASSFETFYEQYF. The CDR3 DNA reads as TGTGCCAGCAGCTTTGAGACTTTCTACGAGCAGTACTTC.

The V gene is TRBV11-2, the J gene TRBJ2-7; 7 positions match TRBD2. CDR1 SGHAT and CDR2 FQNNGV come from the germline V gene. CDR3 size: 15 residues. J lost 3 bases, V lost 2 bases, and 7 bases had no gene match. Written as DNA, the CDR3 is TGTGCCAGCAGCTTATACCCTGCGGGAGACTACGAGCAGTACTTC. Amino acids: CASSLYPAGDYEQYF.

The V call is TRBV11-2, the J call TRBJ1-5; TRBD1 matches at 10 bases. Germline values: CDR1 SGHAT, CDR2 FQNNGV. The V gene end was trimmed by 5 bases and the J gene end by 3 bases; junction bases not matched to a gene: 7. The CDR3 loop spans 16 amino acids. The CDR3 DNA is TGTGCCAGCAGCGTGAACGGACAGGGGGACAATCAGCCCCAGCATTTT. Residues: CASSVNGQGDNQPQHF.

The V and J genes are TRBV14 and TRBJ2-1; the match to TRBD2 covers 11 bases. The V gene end was trimmed by 0 bases and the J gene end by 3 bases; junction bases not matched to a gene: 4. This CDR3 has 17 amino acids. Germline V gives CDR1 SGHDN, CDR2 FVKESK. CDR3 region: CASSQDWGLAVYNEQFF. CDR3 nucleotide sequence: TGTGCCAGCAGCCAAGATTGGGGACTAGCGGTCTACAATGAGCAGTTCTTC.

V is TRBV12-3 or TRBV12-4 and J is TRBJ1-1; perhaps TRBD1 as D (6 bases). V was shortened by 6 bases and J by 1 base, with 9 bases between the two germline ends. The CDR3 is 13 residues long. The CDR3 region has the DNA TGTGCCAGCAGGCGACAGGAGAACACTGAAGCTTTCTTT. Its protein is CASRRQENTEAFF.

This rearrangement joins TRBV18 to TRBJ1-1, with D uncertain. The CDR3 extends over 13 amino acids. CDR1 is KGHSH, CDR2 LQKENI, per germline. The V and J ends lost 2 bases and 1 base respectively, with 5 bases between them. CDR3 protein: CASSPEGNTEAFF. The CDR3 region has the DNA TGTGCCAGCTCACCAGAGGGGAACACTGAAGCTTTCTTT.

V is TRBV29-1 and J is TRBJ2-1; 13 positions match TRBD2. Trimming took 1 base from V and 6 from J; bases not matched to a gene: 9. The germline V gene has CDR1 SQVTM and CDR2 ANQGSEA. This CDR3 has 17 residues. CDR3 in amino acids: CSVEGHGTSGVSNEQFF. The CDR3, as DNA: TGCAGCGTTGAAGGTCATGGGACTAGCGGGGTAAGCAATGAGCAGTTCTTC.

V is TRBV15 and J is TRBJ1-5; D is unclear. V lost 0 bases and J 1 base, leaving 10 bases between the germline ends. This CDR3 has 16 residues. Germline assignment: CDR1 LNHNV and CDR2 YYDKDF (reference sequence). CDR3 sequence reads: CATSRDGPLSNQPQHF. CDR3 nucleotides: TGTGCCACCAGCAGAGATGGGCCCCTGAGCAATCAGCCCCAGCATTTT. Variable domain in full (rest from reference TRBV15 and TRBJ1-5): DAMVIQNPRYQVTQFGKPVTLSCSQTLNHNVMYWYQQKSSQAPKLLFHYYDKDFNNEADTPDNFQSRRPNTSFCFLDIRSPGLGDTAMYLCATSRDGPLSNQPQHFGDGTRLSIL.

The count of this clone is one. The chain employs TRBV4-1 and TRBJ2-5; 13 positions match TRBD2. V was clipped by 1 base and J by 5 bases; unmatched bases: 16. Germline CDR1 reads MGHRA; CDR2 reads YSYEKL. The CDR3 runs 20 residues. The CDR3 bases are TGCGCCAGCAGCCAAGCCGGGGGACTAGCGGGATCACACAGCGGGGAGACCCAGTACTTC. Amino acid sequence: CASSQAGGLAGSHSGETQYF.

CDR3 in DNA: TGCGCCAGCAGCTTGGGCACTAGCGGGACAGTTGGCTACAATGAGCAGTTCTTC. Translation: CASSLGTSGTVGYNEQFF. The rearrangement links TRBV5-1 to TRBJ2-1; 10 bases fit TRBD2. J gave up 3 bases and V 0 bases, and 9 bases lay outside the gene matches. There are 18 residues in the CDR3. Germline loops: CDR1 SGHRS, CDR2 YFSETQ.

This rearrangement joins TRBV2 to TRBJ1-6; 9 bases map to TRBD1. CDR1 and CDR2 from the germline V gene are SNHLY and FYNNEI. The ends lost 7 bases at V and 9 bases at J; junction bases unmatched: 10. There are 15 residues in the CDR3. The CDR3 protein is CASIGADRGVSPLHF. The CDR3 coding sequence is TGTGCCAGCATTGGGGCGGACAGGGGTGTTTCACCCCTCCACTTT.